Only a few counts were recorded for the clone carrying this TCR beta chain. These data belong to a study of T cell clones after liver transplantation. CDR3 length equals 11 residues. Deletions cut 3 bases from V and 6 bases from J, with 6 bases between. The germline CDR1 and CDR2 sequences are LNHDA and SQIVND (reference sequence). Profiling relied on immunoSEQ multiplex PCR, and the TCRdb table lists in-frame clones only, not all of them. Of fewer than 80,000 clones listed, approximately 80% are singletons. Sequencing was performed on CD4+ T cells from blood, taken about 50 months after liver transplant. V gene TRBV19 combines with J gene TRBJ2-7, with a weak D call TRBD2 (5 bases). The TCR comes from a human patient who received a liver transplant. Part of the T cells may come from the graft donor. This CDR3 is CASSIRGEQYF. The CDR3 nucleotides are TGTGCCAGTAGTATCCGGGGCGAGCAGTACTTC.